This T cell receptor beta chain was captured in a study of blood T cell repertoires in COVID-19. Study context: Acute-phase and convalescent COVID-19 samples originated in the United States, Italy and Spain. T cells, B-cell-depleted T cells, or PBMCs provided the cDNA or gDNA that served as material.

After removal of 3 bases from V and 6 bases from J, the junction contained 4 bases not matched to a gene. Looked up from germline, CDR1 is ENHRY and CDR2 is SYGVKD. The length of the CDR3 is 13 residues. Sequenced by immunoSEQ multiplex PCR; TCRdb stores in-frame clones only, minus some. The table shows tens of thousands of clones, with approximately 78% occurring only once. The specimen sequenced was peripheral blood. This TCR was sampled from a woman at least 80 years old with active or convalescent COVID-19. The rearrangement joins TRBV10-3 to TRBJ1-2; 7 bases line up with TRBD1. The CDR3 coding sequence is TGTGCCATCAGTGAACAGGGGAAGGATGGCTACACCTTC. Translation gives CAISEQGKDGYTF.